This entry features one T cell receptor (beta chain) sequence. The sample belongs to a study of cytomegalovirus exposure and HLA in healthy donors. The study ran its PCR with 60 Vbeta and 13 Jbeta primers. TCRdb's table, derived via immunoSEQ multiplex PCR, lists solely in-frame clones and lacks some. This table holds about 82,000 clones, around 85% found once. The source is a human donor in good health. Specimen: PBMCs.

CDR3 sequence reads: CASSLEAGSSYEQYF. The CDR3 DNA reads as TGTGCCAGCAGCTTGGAGGCGGGGTCCTCCTACGAGCAGTACTTC. V usage is TRBV5-4 and J usage is TRBJ2-7; tentative D call: TRBD2 (6 bases). Trimming stripped 0 bases from V and 0 bases from J, with 10 bases between. The CDR3 is made up of 15 amino acids. The germline gives CDR1 SGHNT, CDR2 YYREEE (reference sequence).